This entry features one T cell receptor (beta chain) sequence. Researchers prepared the TCRbeta library using unique molecular identifiers, the study reports. Each CDR3 protein gets one entry after TCRdb re-called the PCR reads with MiXCR. Of some 640,000 distinct CDR3 sequences listed, roughly 17% are singletons. The data were taken from a study of T-cell reconstitution after alpha-beta-depleted transplantation in children. Per germline, CDR1 SGHRS and CDR2 YFSETQ. The CDR3 has 15 amino acids. The ends were cut back, 0 bases at V and 6 bases at J, with 14 bases in the middle. This TCR derives from a human donor who donated a stem cell graft to a child with acute myeloid leukemia. The chain uses TRBV5-1 and TRBJ2-3; possible D gene TRBD2, 6 bases. The specimen was PBMCs from the stem cell graft donor, collected from the stem cell graft. CDR3 region: CASSLDPGRVDTQYF. CDR3 nucleotide sequence: TGCGCCAGCAGCTTGGACCCCGGGAGAGTCGATACGCAGTATTTT.